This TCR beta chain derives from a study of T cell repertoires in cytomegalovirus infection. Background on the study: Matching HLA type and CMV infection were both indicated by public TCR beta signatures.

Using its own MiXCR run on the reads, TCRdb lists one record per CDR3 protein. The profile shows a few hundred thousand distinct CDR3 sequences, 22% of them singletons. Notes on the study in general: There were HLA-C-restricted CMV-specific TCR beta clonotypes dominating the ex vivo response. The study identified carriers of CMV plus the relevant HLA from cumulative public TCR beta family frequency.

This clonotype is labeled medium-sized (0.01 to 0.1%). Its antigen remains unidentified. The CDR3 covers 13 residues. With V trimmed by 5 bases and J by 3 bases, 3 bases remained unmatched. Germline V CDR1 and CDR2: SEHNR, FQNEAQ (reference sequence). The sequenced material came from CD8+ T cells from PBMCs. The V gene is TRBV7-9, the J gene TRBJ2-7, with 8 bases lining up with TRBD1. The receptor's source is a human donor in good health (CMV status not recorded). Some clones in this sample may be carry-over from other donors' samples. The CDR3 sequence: CASSRGQVYEQYF. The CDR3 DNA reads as TGTGCCAGCAGCCGGGGACAGGTCTACGAGCAGTACTTC.